This passage covers 31 T cell receptor beta chains from one sample sequenced in a study of blood T cell repertoires in COVID-19. Profiled with immunoSEQ multiplex PCR; TCRdb holds only in-frame clones, not every one. The data show under 110,000 clones, about 80% seen once. The sequencing input was peripheral blood. These receptors were taken from a woman aged 55-69 years with acute or convalescent COVID-19.

The CDR3 DNA reads as TGTGCCAGCAGCACCGGGACTAGCGGGGGGGCCGTAGATGAGCAGTTCTTC. It translates to CASSTGTSGGAVDEQFF. The chain links TRBV5-8 to TRBJ2-1, with 16 positions matching TRBD2. V shed 4 bases and J 8 bases; nucleotides not matched to a gene: 9. Per the germline V gene, CDR1 is SGHTS and CDR2 is YDEGEE. The CDR3 is made up of 17 amino acids. Complete variable domain (other parts from reference TRBV5-8 and TRBJ2-1): EAGVTQSPTHLIKTRGQQATLRCSPISGHTSVYWYQQALGLGLQFLLWYDEGEERNRGNFPPRFSGRQFPNYSSELNVNALELEDSALYLCASSTGTSGGAVDEQFFGPGTRLTVL.

The V gene is TRBV3-1 (or the pseudogene TRBV3-2), the J gene TRBJ2-2; 8 bases align to TRBD1. With V trimmed by 3 bases and J by 1 base, 4 bases remained unmatched. CDR1 is LGHDT and CDR2 is YNNKEL in the germline V gene (reference sequence). This CDR3 has 16 residues. The CDR3: CASSHRTGRNTGELFF. CDR3 coding DNA: TGTGCCAGCAGCCACAGGACAGGGAGGAACACCGGGGAGCTGTTTTTT.

The V and J genes are TRBV19 and TRBJ1-6; 8 bases are shared with TRBD1. The CDR3 has 15 amino acids. Germline V gene lookup returns CDR1 LNHDA and CDR2 SQIVND (reference sequence). V was pared by 8 bases and J by 7 bases, with 10 bases of the junction left unmatched. In DNA, the CDR3 is TGTGCCAGTGGCCACAGGGGGAGCGTAAATTCACCCCTCCACTTT. The encoded protein is CASGHRGSVNSPLHF.

This sequence joins TRBV5-1 and TRBJ2-5, with a weak D call TRBD1 (5 bases). CDR1 and CDR2 (germline): SGHRS, YFSETQ. This CDR3 spans 16 amino acids. The germline V and J ends were trimmed by 1 base and 0 bases, with 13 bases remaining between them. The chain's CDR3 is CASSLFPPGNQETQYF. DNA for the CDR3: TGCGCCAGCAGCTTGTTCCCCCCAGGGAACCAAGAGACCCAGTACTTC.

This clone appeared a single time. This chain joins TRBV30 and TRBJ2-1; TRBD1 is a possible D gene (5 bases). The CDR3 totals 15 residues. V was cut by 4 bases and J by 5 bases, with 18 bases left in between. The germline gives CDR1 GTSNPN, CDR2 SVGIG (reference sequence). The CDR3 protein is CAWTLGVGPHNEQFF. In nucleotides, the CDR3 is TGTGCCTGGACCTTAGGAGTGGGGCCCCACAATGAGCAGTTCTTC.

CDR3 sequence: CSVRKGAGYTEAFF. The CDR3 coding sequence is TGCAGCGTTCGAAAGGGGGCAGGGTACACTGAAGCTTTCTTT. This chain uses TRBV29-1 with TRBJ1-1; 7 bases are a match to TRBD1. Germline CDR1 SQVTM, CDR2 ANQGSEA. V shed 5 bases and J 3 bases; nucleotides not matched to a gene: 9. The CDR3 runs to 14 residues.

The sample holds a few counts of this clone. The chain has TRBV4-1 and TRBJ1-1, with D unclear. The CDR3 is 18 residues long. In germline, CDR1 is MGHRA, CDR2 YSYEKL. Trimming stripped 1 base from V and 0 bases from J, with 18 bases between. For the CDR3, the DNA is TGCGCCAGCAGCCAAGGGTTAAGGGATCCGGGGATGAACACTGAAGCTTTCTTT. Translation gives CASSQGLRDPGMNTEAFF.

This chain joins TRBV19 and TRBJ2-7; D may be TRBD2 (6 bases). CDR1 is LNHDA and CDR2 is SQIVND in the germline V gene (reference sequence). CDR3 length equals 14 residues. V lost 10 bases to trimming and J lost 4 bases, with 20 bases between them. The CDR3 nucleotides read TGTGCCACCTCTCGTTCAGGGAGGAGTTACGAGCAGTACTTC. Its protein is CATSRSGRSYEQYF.

The chain uses TRBV10-3 and TRBJ2-3, with TRBD2 identical over 8 bases. This CDR3 contains 14 residues. The V segment lost 9 bases and the J segment 1 base; nucleotides outside the gene matches: 6. Germline values: CDR1 ENHRY, CDR2 SYGVKD. The CDR3 DNA reads TGTGCCATAAGCGGGGGAGGGGGCACAGATACGCAGTATTTT. Protein: CAISGGGGTDTQYF.

The chain is built from TRBV6-2 or TRBV6-3 and TRBJ2-5; 9 nucleotides match TRBD2. The CDR3 sequence is 18 residues long. CDR1 MNHEY and CDR2 SVGEGT come from the germline V gene. V was clipped by 6 bases and J by 4 bases; unmatched bases: 18. CDR3 sequence reads: CASSHETGSGGYGETQYF. The CDR3 DNA sequence: TGTGCCAGCAGCCATGAGACTGGAAGCGGGGGGTATGGAGAGACCCAGTACTTC.

The chain couples TRBV29-1 to TRBJ2-1, with 8 nucleotides matching TRBD1. V gave up 4 bases and J gave up 4 bases; unmatched junction bases: 0. The CDR3 loop spans 12 amino acids. Germline CDR1 reads SQVTM; CDR2 reads ANQGSEA. The CDR3 DNA sequence: TGCAGCGTTGGGACAGGGTACAATGAGCAGTTCTTC. It specifies CSVGTGYNEQFF.

The V call is TRBV5-1, the J call TRBJ2-5, with a possible D match to TRBD2 (6 bases). Deletions cut 4 bases from V and 4 bases from J, with 14 bases between. CDR1 and CDR2 (germline): SGHRS, YFSETQ. The CDR3 has 14 residues. The CDR3 DNA follows: TGCGCCAGCAGCCCTACTGGGGGAGGAGAGACCCAGTACTTC. This gives the protein CASSPTGGGETQYF. Full variable domain (remainder filled in from reference TRBV5-1 and TRBJ2-5): KAGVTQTPRYLIKTRGQQVTLSCSPISGHRSVSWYQQTPGQGLQFLFEYFSETQRNKGNFPGRFSGRQFSNSRSEMNVSTLELGDSALYLCASSPTGGGETQYFGPGTRLLVL.

The chain has TRBV4-1 and TRBJ2-3, with D perhaps TRBD2 (6 bases). Trimming left V 3 bases short and J 3 bases short, with 13 bases between. This CDR3 region has 15 residues. CDR1 is MGHRA, CDR2 YSYEKL, per germline. The CDR3 spells CASSQLRGRTDTQYF. CDR3 in DNA: TGCGCCAGCAGCCAGCTCCGGGGGAGGACAGATACGCAGTATTTT.

V gene TRBV28 combines with J gene TRBJ2-3; 10 bases match TRBD2. The CDR3 has 16 residues. Germline trimming cut 5 bases from V and 4 bases from J; bases unmatched to any gene: 9. Germline CDR1 reads MDHEN; CDR2 reads SYDVKM. For the CDR3, the DNA is TGTGCCAGCAGTCCCTCGAGCGGGAGGGCCCCAGATACGCAGTATTTT. Encoded protein: CASSPSSGRAPDTQYF.

This chain connects TRBV12-3 or TRBV12-4 to TRBJ2-2, with D possibly being TRBD1 (6 bases). The V end lost 5 bases, the J end lost 6 bases, and 10 bases lay between the germline ends. The CDR3 spans 13 residues. CDR3 amino acids: CASSPTGPGELFF. In nucleotides, the CDR3 is TGTGCCAGCAGTCCTACAGGGCCCGGGGAGCTGTTTTTT.

The chain carries TRBV5-1 and TRBJ2-5; D remains unclear. CDR3 length: 13 amino acids. Germline lookup yields CDR1 SGHRS and CDR2 YFSETQ. The V gene lost 5 bases and the J gene lost 3 bases, with 11 bases spanning the gap. The CDR3 coding sequence is TGCGCCAGCAGAATCCCCCCAAAAGAGACCCAGTACTTC. Its protein product is CASRIPPKETQYF.

The J gene is TRBJ2-2, the V gene TRBV6-4; D gene ambiguous. The CDR3 spans 14 residues. The V gene's germline CDR1 is MRHNA and CDR2 SNTAGT. Trimming pared 4 bases from V and 0 bases from J, leaving 6 bases between. The CDR3 DNA reads as TGTGCCAGCAGTGCGTCAGCGAACACCGGGGAGCTGTTTTTT. Its protein is CASSASANTGELFF.

The gene calls are TRBV30 and TRBJ2-3; D is uncertain. The length of the CDR3 is 13 residues. Trimming left V 0 bases short and J 1 base short, with 5 bases between. Germline V gives CDR1 GTSNPN, CDR2 SVGIG (reference sequence). CDR3 in DNA: TGTGCCTGGAGTGTACGGGGCACAGATACGCAGTATTTT. Amino acid sequence: CAWSVRGTDTQYF.

V usage is TRBV9 and J usage is TRBJ2-3; no definite D call. The length of the CDR3 is 14 residues. V was pared by 0 bases and J by 2 bases, with 7 bases between. Per germline, CDR1 SGDLS and CDR2 YYNGEE. DNA for the CDR3: TGTGCCAGCAGCGTAGCACTTCACACAGATACGCAGTATTTT. Amino acids: CASSVALHTDTQYF.

This clone was observed a few times. The J gene is TRBJ2-1, the V gene TRBV7-2; TRBD2 aligns across 8 bases. The CDR3 runs 17 residues. With 2 bases clipped from V and 4 bases from J, the junction kept 10 bases outside the gene matches. Germline lookup yields CDR1 SGHTA and CDR2 FQGNSA. The CDR3, as DNA: TGTGCCAGCAGCTTACTATCCGGGGGGGCGGGATACAATGAGCAGTTCTTC. Residues: CASSLLSGGAGYNEQFF.

V and J are TRBV24-1 and TRBJ2-3; 12 nucleotides line up with TRBD2. The ends lost 2 bases at V and 2 bases at J; junction bases unmatched: 4. Germline V gene lookup returns CDR1 KGHDR and CDR2 SFDVKD. The CDR3 is 17 amino acids. The CDR3 region has the DNA TGTGCCACCAGTGATTCTTCTAGCGGGAGGGCCACAGATACGCAGTATTTT. Its translation: CATSDSSSGRATDTQYF.

V is TRBV14 and J is TRBJ2-7; 8 bases agree with TRBD1. Germline V gene data show CDR1 as SGHDN and CDR2 as FVKESK. The CDR3 covers 14 residues. With V trimmed by 1 base and J by 4 bases, 3 bases remained unmatched. For the CDR3, the DNA is TGTGCCAGCAGCCAAGTCAGGGGGCGGTACGAGCAGTACTTC. Its translation is CASSQVRGRYEQYF.

The gene calls are TRBV3-1 (or the pseudogene TRBV3-2) and TRBJ1-1; D possibly corresponds to TRBD1 (6 bases). Germline-derived CDR1 and CDR2 are LGHDT and YNNKEL (reference sequence). V was cut by 4 bases and J by 7 bases, with 13 bases left in between. This CDR3 is 13 amino acids long. CDR3 in DNA: TGTGCCAGCAGCCTTTTCAGGGGCCTTGAAGCTTTCTTT. Translating it yields CASSLFRGLEAFF.

This chain joins TRBV9 and TRBJ2-7; 9 bases agree with TRBD2. Trimming removed 0 bases from V and 4 bases from J; junction bases left unmatched: 8. The CDR3 has 16 amino acids. Germline loops: CDR1 SGDLS, CDR2 YYNGEE. Here the CDR3 reads CASSVAPGLAEYEQYF. The CDR3 coding sequence is TGTGCCAGCAGCGTAGCCCCGGGACTAGCCGAATACGAGCAGTACTTC.

The rearrangement uses TRBV18 and TRBJ2-7, with 7 positions matching TRBD2. Germline loops: CDR1 KGHSH, CDR2 LQKENI. The CDR3 extends over 14 amino acids. J lost 7 bases, V lost 4 bases, and 10 bases had no gene match. The CDR3 sequence: CASSLTGLSQEQYF. Here the CDR3 DNA reads TGTGCCAGCTCACTCACGGGACTATCCCAGGAGCAGTACTTC.

The V call is TRBV7-2, the J call TRBJ2-3; 11 nucleotides align to TRBD2. J was trimmed by 3 bases and V by 5 bases; bases with no gene match: 4. This CDR3 has 15 residues. Germline CDR1 SGHTA, CDR2 FQGNSA. CDR3 protein: CASSAPSGGTDTQYF. In nucleotides, the CDR3 is TGTGCCAGCAGCGCCCCTAGCGGGGGGACAGATACGCAGTATTTT.

This chain links TRBV7-2 with TRBJ2-1, with 13 bases that match TRBD2. Germline CDR1 reads SGHTA; CDR2 reads FQGNSA. V lost 1 base to trimming and J lost 7 bases; unmatched junction nucleotides: 4. This CDR3 has 16 residues. The CDR3 sequence is CASSLEGTSGANEQFF. CDR3 coding DNA: TGTGCCAGCAGCTTAGAAGGGACTAGCGGGGCAAATGAGCAGTTCTTC.

This sequence joins TRBV28 and TRBJ2-7; a weak D match, TRBD1 (6 bases). Germline CDR1 MDHEN, CDR2 SYDVKM. V gave up 5 bases and J gave up 4 bases, with 9 bases separating them. The CDR3 is 12 residues long. The CDR3 region has the DNA TGTGCCAGCAGTAACAGGGAATACGAGCAGTACTTC. Translating it yields CASSNREYEQYF. Full variable domain (rest looked up from reference TRBV28 and TRBJ2-7): DVKVTQSSRYLVKRTGEKVFLECVQDMDHENMFWYRQDPGLGLRLIYFSYDVKMKEKGDIPEGYSVSREKKERFSLILESASTNQTSMYLCASSNREYEQYFGPGTRLTVT.

The chain recombines TRBV27 with TRBJ2-1, with 12 bases aligning to TRBD2. The CDR3 totals 18 residues. V shed 3 bases, J shed 8 bases, and the junction held 14 bases outside the gene matches. In germline, CDR1 is MNHEY, CDR2 SMNVEV (reference sequence). CDR3 protein: CASSLAPLAGGFFDEQFF. The DNA for the CDR3 is TGTGCCAGCAGTTTGGCTCCACTAGCGGGAGGATTTTTTGATGAGCAGTTCTTC.

The rearrangement joins TRBV4-2 to TRBJ1-5; the D is unclear. The germline gives CDR1 LGHNA, CDR2 YNFKEQ. The CDR3 covers 15 residues. With 0 bases removed from V and 4 bases from J, the gap between germline ends came to 10 bases. CDR3: CASSQDQQFNQPQHF. The DNA of the CDR3 is TGTGCCAGCAGCCAAGATCAACAGTTTAATCAGCCCCAGCATTTT.

The rearrangement joins TRBV27 to TRBJ1-1; TRBD1 is a possible D gene (6 bases). CDR1 MNHEY and CDR2 SMNVEV come from the germline V gene (reference sequence). The V and J ends lost 8 bases and 4 bases respectively, with 14 bases between them. This CDR3 spans 13 amino acids. CDR3 nucleotides: TGTGCCAGCCGGCTAGGGGGAATCACTGAAGCTTTCTTT. Amino acids: CASRLGGITEAFF.